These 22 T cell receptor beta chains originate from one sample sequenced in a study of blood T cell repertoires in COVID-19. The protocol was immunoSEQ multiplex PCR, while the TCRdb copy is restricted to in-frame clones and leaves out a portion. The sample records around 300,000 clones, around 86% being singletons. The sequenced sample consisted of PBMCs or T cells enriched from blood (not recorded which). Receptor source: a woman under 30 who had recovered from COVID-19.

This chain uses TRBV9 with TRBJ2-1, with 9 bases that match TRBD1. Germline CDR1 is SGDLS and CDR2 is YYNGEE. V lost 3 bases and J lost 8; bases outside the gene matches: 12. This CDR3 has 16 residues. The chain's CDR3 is CASSARDREIFDEQFF. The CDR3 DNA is TGTGCCAGCAGCGCAAGGGACAGGGAAATTTTCGATGAGCAGTTCTTC. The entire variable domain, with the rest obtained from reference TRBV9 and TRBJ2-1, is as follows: DSGVTQTPKHLITATGQRVTLRCSPRSGDLSVYWYQQSLDQGLQFLIQYYNGEERAKGNILERFSAQQFPDLHSELNLSSLELGDSALYFCASSARDREIFDEQFFGPGTRLTVL.

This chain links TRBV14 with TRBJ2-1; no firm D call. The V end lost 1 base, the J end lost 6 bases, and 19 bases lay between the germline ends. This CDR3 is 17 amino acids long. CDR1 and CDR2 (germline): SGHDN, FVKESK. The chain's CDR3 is CASSQGSRLNIGNEQFF. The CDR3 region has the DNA TGTGCCAGCAGCCAAGGGTCTCGACTGAACATAGGCAATGAGCAGTTCTTC.

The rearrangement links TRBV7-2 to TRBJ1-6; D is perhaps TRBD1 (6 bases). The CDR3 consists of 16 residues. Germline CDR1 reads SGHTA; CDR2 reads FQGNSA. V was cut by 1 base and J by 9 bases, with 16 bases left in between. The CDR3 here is CASSLVRGAVSSPLHF. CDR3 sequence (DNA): TGTGCCAGCAGCTTAGTGCGGGGGGCAGTTAGTTCACCCCTCCACTTT.

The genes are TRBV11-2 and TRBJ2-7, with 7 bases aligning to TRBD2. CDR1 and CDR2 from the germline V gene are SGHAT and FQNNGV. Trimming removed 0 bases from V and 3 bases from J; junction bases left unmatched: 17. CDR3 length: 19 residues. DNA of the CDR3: TGTGCCAGCAGCTTAGATCCAGAAACCTGGCGGGAGAAGGGCTACGAGCAGTACTTC. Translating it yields CASSLDPETWREKGYEQYF.

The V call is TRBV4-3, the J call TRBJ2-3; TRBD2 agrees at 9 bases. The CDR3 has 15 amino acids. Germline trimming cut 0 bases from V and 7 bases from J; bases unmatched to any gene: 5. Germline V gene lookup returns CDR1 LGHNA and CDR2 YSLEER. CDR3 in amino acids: CASSQEAAGGHTQYF. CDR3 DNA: TGCGCCAGCAGCCAAGAGGCGGCGGGGGGGCATACGCAGTATTTT.

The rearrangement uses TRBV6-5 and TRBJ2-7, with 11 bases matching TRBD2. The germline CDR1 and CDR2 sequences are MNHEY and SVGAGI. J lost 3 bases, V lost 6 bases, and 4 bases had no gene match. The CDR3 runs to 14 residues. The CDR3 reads CASRKTSGVYEQYF. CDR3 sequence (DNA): TGTGCCAGCAGAAAGACTAGCGGGGTCTACGAGCAGTACTTC.

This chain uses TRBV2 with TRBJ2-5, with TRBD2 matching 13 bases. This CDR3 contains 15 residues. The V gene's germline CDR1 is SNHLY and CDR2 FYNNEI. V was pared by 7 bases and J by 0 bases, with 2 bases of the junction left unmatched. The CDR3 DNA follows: TGTGCCAGCACCGGGACTAGCGGGGACCAAGAGACCCAGTACTTC. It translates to CASTGTSGDQETQYF.

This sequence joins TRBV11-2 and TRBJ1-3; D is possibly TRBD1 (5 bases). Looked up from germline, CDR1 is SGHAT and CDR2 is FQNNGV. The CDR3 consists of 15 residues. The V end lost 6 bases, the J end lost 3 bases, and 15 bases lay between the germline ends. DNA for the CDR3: TGTGCCAGCAGACGAAATGGGGGGTTTGGAAACACCATATATTTT. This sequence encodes CASRRNGGFGNTIYF.

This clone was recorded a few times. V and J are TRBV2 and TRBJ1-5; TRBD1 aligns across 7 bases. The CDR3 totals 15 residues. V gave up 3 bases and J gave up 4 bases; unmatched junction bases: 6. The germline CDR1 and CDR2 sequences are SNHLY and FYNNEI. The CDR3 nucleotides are TGTGCCAGCAGTGATAACAGGGGCGCTAATCAGCCCCAGCATTTT. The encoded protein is CASSDNRGANQPQHF.

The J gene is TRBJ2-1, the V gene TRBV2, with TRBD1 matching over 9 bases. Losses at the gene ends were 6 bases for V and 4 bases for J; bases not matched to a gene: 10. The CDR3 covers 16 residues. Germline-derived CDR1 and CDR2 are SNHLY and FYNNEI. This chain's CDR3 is CASSRGTGKGYNEQFF. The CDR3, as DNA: TGTGCCAGCAGCCGCGGGACAGGGAAAGGTTACAATGAGCAGTTCTTC.

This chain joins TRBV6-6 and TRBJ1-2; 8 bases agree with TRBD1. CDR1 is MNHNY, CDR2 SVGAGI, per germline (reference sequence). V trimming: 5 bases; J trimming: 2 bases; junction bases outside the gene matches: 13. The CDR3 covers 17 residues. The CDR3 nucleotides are TGTGCCAGCAGTCCGATTCACTTACAGGGGGAGAACTATGGCTACACCTTC. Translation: CASSPIHLQGENYGYTF.

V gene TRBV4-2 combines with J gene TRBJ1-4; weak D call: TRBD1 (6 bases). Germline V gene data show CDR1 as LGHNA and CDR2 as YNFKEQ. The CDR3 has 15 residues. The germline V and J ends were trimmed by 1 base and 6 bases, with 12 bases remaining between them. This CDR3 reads CASSQGTAGDEKLFF. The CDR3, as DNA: TGTGCCAGCAGCCAAGGCACAGCAGGGGATGAAAAACTGTTTTTT.

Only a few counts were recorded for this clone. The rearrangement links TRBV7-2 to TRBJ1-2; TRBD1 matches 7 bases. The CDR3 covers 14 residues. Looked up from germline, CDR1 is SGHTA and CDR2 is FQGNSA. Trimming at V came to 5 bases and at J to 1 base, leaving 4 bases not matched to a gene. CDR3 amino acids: CASSRDSVNYGYTF. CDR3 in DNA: TGTGCCAGCAGCCGGGACAGCGTTAACTATGGCTACACCTTC.

The DNA of the CDR3 is TGTGCCAGCAGCGTAGGGACATTCGTTAGTCAAGAGACCCAGTACTTC. Amino acids: CASSVGTFVSQETQYF. The V and J genes are TRBV9 and TRBJ2-5; perhaps TRBD1 as D (5 bases). V dropped 0 bases and J dropped 2 bases, with 14 bases sitting between them. The CDR3 sequence is 16 residues long. CDR1 SGDLS and CDR2 YYNGEE come from the germline V gene.

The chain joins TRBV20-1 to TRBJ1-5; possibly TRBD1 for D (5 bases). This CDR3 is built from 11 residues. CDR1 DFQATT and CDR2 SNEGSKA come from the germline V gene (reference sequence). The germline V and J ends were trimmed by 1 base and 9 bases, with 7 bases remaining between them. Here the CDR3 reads CSARGGGPQHF. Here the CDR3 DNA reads TGCAGTGCTAGAGGGGGGGGGCCCCAGCATTTT.

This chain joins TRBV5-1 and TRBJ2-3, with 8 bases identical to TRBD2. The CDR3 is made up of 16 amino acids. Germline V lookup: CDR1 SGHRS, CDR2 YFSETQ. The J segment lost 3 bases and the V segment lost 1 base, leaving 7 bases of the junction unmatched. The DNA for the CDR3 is TGCGCCAGCAGCTTGTTGTCTAGCGGGTTTACAGATACGCAGTATTTT. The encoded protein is CASSLLSSGFTDTQYF.

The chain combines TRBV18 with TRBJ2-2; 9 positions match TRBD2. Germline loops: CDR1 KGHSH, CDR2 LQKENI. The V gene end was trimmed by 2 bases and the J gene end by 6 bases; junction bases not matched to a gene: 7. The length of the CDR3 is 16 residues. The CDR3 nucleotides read TGTGCCAGCTCACCAAGTATAGCGGGAGAGGCCGGGGAGCTGTTTTTT. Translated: CASSPSIAGEAGELFF.

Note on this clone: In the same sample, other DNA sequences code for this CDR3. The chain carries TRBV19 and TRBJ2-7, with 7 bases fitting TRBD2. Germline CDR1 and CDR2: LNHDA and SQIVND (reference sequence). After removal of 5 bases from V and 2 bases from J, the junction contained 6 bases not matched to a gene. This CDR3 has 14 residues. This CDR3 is CASSRLAGAYEQYF. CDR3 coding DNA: TGTGCCAGTAGTCGTCTTGCGGGGGCCTACGAGCAGTACTTC.

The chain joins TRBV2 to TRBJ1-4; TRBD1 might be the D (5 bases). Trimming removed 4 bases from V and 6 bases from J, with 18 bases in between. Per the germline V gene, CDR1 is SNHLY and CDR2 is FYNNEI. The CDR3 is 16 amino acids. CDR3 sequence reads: CASSVLRTSSHEKLFF. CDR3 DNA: TGTGCCAGCAGTGTTCTTAGGACATCTTCCCATGAAAAACTGTTTTTT.

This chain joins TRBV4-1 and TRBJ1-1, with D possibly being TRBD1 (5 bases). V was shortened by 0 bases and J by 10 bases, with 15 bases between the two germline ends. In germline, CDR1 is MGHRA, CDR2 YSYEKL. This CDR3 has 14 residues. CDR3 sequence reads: CASSQDLSPRGAFF. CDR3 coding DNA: TGCGCCAGCAGCCAAGATTTGTCCCCTAGGGGAGCTTTCTTT.

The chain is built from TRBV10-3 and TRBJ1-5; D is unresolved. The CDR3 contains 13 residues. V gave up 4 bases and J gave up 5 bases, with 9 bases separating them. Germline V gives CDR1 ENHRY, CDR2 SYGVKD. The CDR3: CAISGGEHQPQHF. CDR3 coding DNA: TGTGCCATCAGTGGGGGAGAACATCAGCCCCAGCATTTT.

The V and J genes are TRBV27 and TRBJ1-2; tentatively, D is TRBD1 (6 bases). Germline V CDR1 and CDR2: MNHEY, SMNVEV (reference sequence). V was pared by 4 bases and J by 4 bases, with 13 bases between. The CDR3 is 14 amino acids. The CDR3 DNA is TGTGCCAGCAGTTCCACCGGACAGATCTATGGCTACACCTTC. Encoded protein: CASSSTGQIYGYTF.